A single T cell receptor (beta chain) is shown here with its context. The antigen is unknown. The sample is drawn from a study of memory CD4+ T cells and cytomegalovirus serostatus. Study-wide findings and caveats: CMV serostatus prediction reached median AUC around 0.94, or 0.89 with US-trained model. Of roughly 180 reported CMV TCRbeta sequences, under 70 were found in memory CD4+ repertoires.

Germline CDR1 reads MNHEY; CDR2 reads SMNVEV (reference sequence). V lost 6 bases and J lost 3; bases outside the gene matches: 8. The CDR3 covers 15 residues. Clones were read by immunoSEQ multiplex PCR, and TCRdb kept only the in-frame ones, dropping some. The table has approximately 61,000 clones, roughly 80% seen once. The sort gate was single viable CD3+CD4+CD8-CD45RO+ cells for memory CD4+ T cells. Sequencing was performed on memory CD4+ T cells from blood. The gene calls are TRBV27 and TRBJ1-1; 9 positions agree with TRBD1. This receptor was taken from an adult in good health and CMV-seronegative. Some clones in this sample may be carry-over from other donors' samples. For the CDR3, the DNA is TGTGCCAGCAGCCTATCCGGGACAGGGTACACTGAAGCTTTCTTT. It translates to CASSLSGTGYTEAFF.